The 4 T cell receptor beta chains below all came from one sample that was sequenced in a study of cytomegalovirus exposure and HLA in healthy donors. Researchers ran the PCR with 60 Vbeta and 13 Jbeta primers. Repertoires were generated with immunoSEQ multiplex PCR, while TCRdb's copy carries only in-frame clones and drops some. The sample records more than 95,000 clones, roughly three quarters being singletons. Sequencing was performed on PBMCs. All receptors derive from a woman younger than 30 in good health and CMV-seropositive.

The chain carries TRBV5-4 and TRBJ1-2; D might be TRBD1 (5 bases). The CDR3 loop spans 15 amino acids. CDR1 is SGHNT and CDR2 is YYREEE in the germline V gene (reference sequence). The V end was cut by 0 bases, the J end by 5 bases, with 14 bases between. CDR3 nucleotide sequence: TGTGCCAGCAGCTTGGGGGCCAGGACAAGATATGGCTACACCTTC. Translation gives CASSLGARTRYGYTF.

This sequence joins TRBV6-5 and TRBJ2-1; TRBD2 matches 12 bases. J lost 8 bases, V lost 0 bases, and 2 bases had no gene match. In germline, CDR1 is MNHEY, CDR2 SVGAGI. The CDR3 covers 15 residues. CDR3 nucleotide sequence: TGTGCCAGCAGTTACTCCGGACTAGCGGGATATGAGCAGTTCTTC. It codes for CASSYSGLAGYEQFF.

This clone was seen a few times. CDR3 DNA sequence: TGTGCCAGCAGCTTAACCCAGGCCGGCAATCAGCCCCAGCATTTT. As protein: CASSLTQAGNQPQHF. The chain combines TRBV28 with TRBJ1-5; the D is unclear. This CDR3 comprises 15 residues. Per germline, CDR1 MDHEN and CDR2 SYDVKM. Trimming stripped 6 bases from V and 2 bases from J, with 14 bases between.

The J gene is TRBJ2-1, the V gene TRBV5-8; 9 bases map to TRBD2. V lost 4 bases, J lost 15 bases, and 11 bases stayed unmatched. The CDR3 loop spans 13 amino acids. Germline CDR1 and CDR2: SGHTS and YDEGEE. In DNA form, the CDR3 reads TGTGCCAGCAGCCCTAACTTGGGACTAGCCCGGTTCTTC. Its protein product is CASSPNLGLARFF.